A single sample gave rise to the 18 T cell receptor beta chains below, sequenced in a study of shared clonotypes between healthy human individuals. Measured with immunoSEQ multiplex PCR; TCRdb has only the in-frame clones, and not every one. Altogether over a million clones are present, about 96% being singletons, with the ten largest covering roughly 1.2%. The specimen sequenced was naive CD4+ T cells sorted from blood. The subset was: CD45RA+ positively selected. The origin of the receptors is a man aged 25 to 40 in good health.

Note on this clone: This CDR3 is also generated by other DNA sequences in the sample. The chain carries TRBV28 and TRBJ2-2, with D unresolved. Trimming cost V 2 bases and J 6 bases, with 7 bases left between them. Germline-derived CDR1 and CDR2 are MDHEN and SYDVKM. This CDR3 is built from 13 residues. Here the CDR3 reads CASSLGIPGELFF. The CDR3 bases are TGTGCCAGCAGTTTAGGTATCCCCGGGGAGCTGTTTTTT.

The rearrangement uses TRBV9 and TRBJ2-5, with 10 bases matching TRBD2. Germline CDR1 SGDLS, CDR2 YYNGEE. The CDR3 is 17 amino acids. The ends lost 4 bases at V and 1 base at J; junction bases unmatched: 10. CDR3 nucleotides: TGTGCCAGCAGCCCCGGACTAGCGGAGAGGTTCCAAGAGACCCAGTACTTC. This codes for CASSPGLAERFQETQYF.

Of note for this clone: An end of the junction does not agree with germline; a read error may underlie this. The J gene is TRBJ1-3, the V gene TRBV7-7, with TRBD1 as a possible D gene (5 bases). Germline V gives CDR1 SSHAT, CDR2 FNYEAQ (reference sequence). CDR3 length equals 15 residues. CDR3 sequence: CASSLGASSGNTIYF. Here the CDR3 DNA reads TGTGCCAGCAGTTTAGGGGCCTCTTCCGGAAACACCATATATTTT. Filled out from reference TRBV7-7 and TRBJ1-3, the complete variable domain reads GAGVSQSPRYKVTKRGQDVTLRCDPISSHATLYWYQQALGQGPEFLTYFNYEAQPDKSGLPSDRFSAERPEGSISTLTIQRTEQRDSAMYRCASSLGASSGNTIYFGEGSWLTVV.

As DNA, the CDR3 is TGTGCCAGCAGTGACAGGGGTGGGCGAGGTGAGCAGTTCTTC. Its protein product is CASSDRGGRGEQFF. The chain uses TRBV28 and TRBJ2-1, with 8 bases identical to TRBD1. The CDR3 runs 14 residues. Germline trimming cut 5 bases from V and 9 bases from J; bases unmatched to any gene: 9. Germline CDR1 MDHEN, CDR2 SYDVKM.

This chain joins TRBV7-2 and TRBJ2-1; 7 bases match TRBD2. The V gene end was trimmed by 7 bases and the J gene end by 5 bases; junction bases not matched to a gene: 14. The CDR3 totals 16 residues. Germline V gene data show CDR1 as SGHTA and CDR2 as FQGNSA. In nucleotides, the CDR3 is TGTGCCAGCAACTTTTCGGAACTAGCGAGAAACAATGAGCAGTTCTTC. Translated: CASNFSELARNNEQFF. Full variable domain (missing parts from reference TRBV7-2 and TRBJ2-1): GAGVSQSPSNKVTEKGKDVELRCDPISGHTALYWYRQSLGQGLEFLIYFQGNSAPDKSGLPSDRFSAERTGGSVSTLTIQRTQQEDSAVYLCASNFSELARNNEQFFGPGTRLTVL.

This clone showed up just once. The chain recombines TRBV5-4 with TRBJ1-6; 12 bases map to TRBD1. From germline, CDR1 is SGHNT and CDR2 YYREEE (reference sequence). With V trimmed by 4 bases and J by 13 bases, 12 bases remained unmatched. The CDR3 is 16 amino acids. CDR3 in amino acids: CASSLGQGAQGLPLHF. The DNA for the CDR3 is TGTGCCAGCAGCCTGGGACAGGGGGCCCAGGGCTTGCCCCTCCACTTT. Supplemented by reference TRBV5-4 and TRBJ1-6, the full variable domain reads ETGVTQSPTHLIKTRGQQVTLRCSSQSGHNTVSWYQQALGQGPQFIFQYYREEENGRGNFPPRFSGLQFPNYSSELNVNALELDDSALYLCASSLGQGAQGLPLHFGNGTRLTVT.

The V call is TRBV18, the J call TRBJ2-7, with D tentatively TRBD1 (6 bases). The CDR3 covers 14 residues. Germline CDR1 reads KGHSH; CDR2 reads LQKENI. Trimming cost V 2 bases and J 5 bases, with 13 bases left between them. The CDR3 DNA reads TGTGCCAGCTCACCAAGTGCAGGGGACCACGAGCAGTACTTC. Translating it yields CASSPSAGDHEQYF.

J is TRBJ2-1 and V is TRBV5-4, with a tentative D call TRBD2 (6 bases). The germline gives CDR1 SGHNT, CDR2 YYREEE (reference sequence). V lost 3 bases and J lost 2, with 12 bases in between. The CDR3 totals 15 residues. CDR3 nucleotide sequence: TGTGCCAGCAGCTCCCAAGCGGGCGCCTACAATGAGCAGTTCTTC. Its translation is CASSSQAGAYNEQFF.

The CDR3 here is CASSPSTGSQQETQYF. CDR3 nucleotide sequence: TGTGCCAGCTCACCCAGTACAGGGAGCCAACAAGAGACCCAGTACTTC. The chain is built from TRBV18 and TRBJ2-5; tentatively, D is TRBD1 (6 bases). The CDR3 is 16 amino acids. Germline V CDR1 and CDR2: KGHSH, LQKENI. V was shortened by 3 bases and J by 2 bases, with 16 bases between the two germline ends.

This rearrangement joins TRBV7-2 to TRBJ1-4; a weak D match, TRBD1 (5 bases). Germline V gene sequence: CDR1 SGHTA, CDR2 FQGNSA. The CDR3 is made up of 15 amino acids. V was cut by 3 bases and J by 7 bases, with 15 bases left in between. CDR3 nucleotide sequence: TGTGCCAGCAGCTTCGGGGACGGGGATAGTGAAAAACTGTTTTTT. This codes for CASSFGDGDSEKLFF. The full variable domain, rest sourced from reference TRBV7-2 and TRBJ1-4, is GAGVSQSPSNKVTEKGKDVELRCDPISGHTALYWYRQSLGQGLEFLIYFQGNSAPDKSGLPSDRFSAERTGGSVSTLTIQRTQQEDSAVYLCASSFGDGDSEKLFFGSGTQLSVL.

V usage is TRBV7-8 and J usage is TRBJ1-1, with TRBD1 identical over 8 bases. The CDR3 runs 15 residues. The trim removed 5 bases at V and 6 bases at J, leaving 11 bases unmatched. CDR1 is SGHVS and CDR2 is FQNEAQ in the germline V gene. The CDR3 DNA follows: TGTGCCAGCAGCATAAACCGGGACAGGCTGGCTGAAGCTTTCTTT. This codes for CASSINRDRLAEAFF.

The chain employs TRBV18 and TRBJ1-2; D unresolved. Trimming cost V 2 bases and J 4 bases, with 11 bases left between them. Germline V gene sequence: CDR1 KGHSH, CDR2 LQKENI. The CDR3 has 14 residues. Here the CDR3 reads CASSPSPGLYGYTF. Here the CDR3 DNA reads TGTGCCAGCTCACCATCCCCAGGACTCTATGGCTACACCTTC.

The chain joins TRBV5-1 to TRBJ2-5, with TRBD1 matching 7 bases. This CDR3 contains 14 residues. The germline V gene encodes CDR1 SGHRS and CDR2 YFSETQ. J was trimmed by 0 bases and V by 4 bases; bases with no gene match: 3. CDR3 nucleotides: TGCGCCAGCAGCGAGGGACAGTACCAAGAGACCCAGTACTTC. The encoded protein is CASSEGQYQETQYF.

CDR3 amino acids: CASSLEEAGGYGYTF. DNA of the CDR3: TGCGCCAGCAGCTTGGAAGAGGCAGGGGGCTATGGCTACACCTTC. The chain recombines TRBV5-1 with TRBJ1-2; 7 positions agree with TRBD1. The germline V gene encodes CDR1 SGHRS and CDR2 YFSETQ. The CDR3 is 15 residues long. Unmatched junction bases numbered 6, after V lost 0 bases and J lost 4 bases.

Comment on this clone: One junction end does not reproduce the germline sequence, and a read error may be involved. In DNA form, the CDR3 reads TGTGCTAGCAGCACAGGACAGGGGGGCAAACTGTTTTTT. It yields the protein CASSTGQGGKLFF. V gene TRBV7-7 combines with J gene TRBJ1-4, with 10 bases that match TRBD1. Germline V gives CDR1 SSHAT, CDR2 FNYEAQ (reference sequence). The CDR3 is 13 amino acids.

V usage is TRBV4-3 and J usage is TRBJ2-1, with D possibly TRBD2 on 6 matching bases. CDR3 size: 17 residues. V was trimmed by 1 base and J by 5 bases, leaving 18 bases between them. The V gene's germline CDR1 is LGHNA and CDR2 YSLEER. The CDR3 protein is CASSQVPTGAWNNEQFF. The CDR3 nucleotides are TGCGCCAGCAGCCAAGTTCCTACGGGAGCTTGGAACAATGAGCAGTTCTTC.

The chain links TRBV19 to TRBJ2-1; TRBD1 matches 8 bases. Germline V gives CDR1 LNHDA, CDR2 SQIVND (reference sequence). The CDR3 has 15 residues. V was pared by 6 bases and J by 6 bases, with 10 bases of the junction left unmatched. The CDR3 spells CASRFAQTGGNEQFF. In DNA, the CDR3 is TGTGCCAGTAGATTCGCGCAAACAGGGGGCAATGAGCAGTTCTTC. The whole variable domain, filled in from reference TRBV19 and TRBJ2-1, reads DGGITQSPKYLFRKEGQNVTLSCEQNLNHDAMYWYRQDPGQGLRLIYYSQIVNDFQKGDIAEGYSVSREKKESFPLTVTSAQKNPTAFYLCASRFAQTGGNEQFFGPGTRLTVL.

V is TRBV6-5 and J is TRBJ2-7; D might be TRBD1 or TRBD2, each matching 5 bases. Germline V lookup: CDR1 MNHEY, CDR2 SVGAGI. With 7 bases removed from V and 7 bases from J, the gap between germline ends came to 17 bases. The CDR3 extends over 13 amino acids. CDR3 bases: TGTGCCAGCAAGTGGGGGATTCTGGGGGAGCAGTACTTC. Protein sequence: CASKWGILGEQYF.